Listed below are T cell receptor beta chains from one sample, sequenced in a study of blood T cell repertoires in COVID-19. Sequenced by immunoSEQ multiplex PCR; TCRdb stores in-frame clones only, minus some. The table has about 200,000 clones, around 85% seen once; the top ten hold approximately 13%. What was sequenced was peripheral blood. The receptors were gathered from a middle-aged man who had recovered from COVID-19. CDR3s include the opening cysteine and the closing phenylalanine or tryptophan. Each record gives: V gene, J gene, clone size, D gene, CDR3 DNA, CDR3 protein. D genes are given only for firm matches. Part of the rows lack a size; the others show once, few, many or a class for expanded clones.

v_call: TRBV5-1; j_call: TRBJ2-2; clone_size: -; d_call: -; cdr3_nt: TGCGCCAGCAGCTTGGCCCTACCTCGTCGGGGGGAGCTGTTTTTT; cdr3_aa: CASSLALPRRGELFF
v_call: TRBV4-2; j_call: TRBJ2-1; clone_size: -; d_call: TRBD2; cdr3_nt: TGTGCCAGCAGCCAAGGAGGAGTCGCGGGAGGGGTGGACAATGAGCAGTTCTTC; cdr3_aa: CASSQGGVAGGVDNEQFF
v_call: TRBV10-3; j_call: TRBJ2-1; clone_size: -; d_call: TRBD2; cdr3_nt: TGTGCCATCAGGAACCCTGGGACTAGCGGGTACAATGAGCAGTTCTTC; cdr3_aa: CAIRNPGTSGYNEQFF
v_call: TRBV29-1; j_call: TRBJ2-1; clone_size: few; d_call: TRBD2; cdr3_nt: TGCAGCGTTCCCATGGGGCGGGAGGGTTCCTACAATGAGCAGTTCTTC; cdr3_aa: CSVPMGREGSYNEQFF
v_call: TRBV27; j_call: TRBJ1-5; clone_size: few; d_call: TRBD1; cdr3_nt: TGTGCCAGCAGTTTGTCAGGGGGGAAGAATCAGCCCCAGCATTTT; cdr3_aa: CASSLSGGKNQPQHF
v_call: TRBV4-1; j_call: TRBJ2-5; clone_size: -; d_call: -; cdr3_nt: TGCGCCAGCAGCCCTAGGGGTTTAGGGTACCAAGAGACCCAGTACTTC; cdr3_aa: CASSPRGLGYQETQYF
v_call: TRBV11-2; j_call: TRBJ2-3; clone_size: -; d_call: -; cdr3_nt: TGTGCCAGCAAAAAAAGCCCTGCTGGAGATACGCAGTATTTT; cdr3_aa: CASKKSPAGDTQYF
v_call: TRBV9; j_call: TRBJ2-3; clone_size: -; d_call: -; cdr3_nt: TGTGCCAGCAGCGCCCGTGGGCAAACCTGGCGAGATACGCAGTATTTT; cdr3_aa: CASSARGQTWRDTQYF
v_call: TRBV6-1; j_call: TRBJ1-1; clone_size: -; d_call: -; cdr3_nt: TGTGCCAGCACCGGGACAAGCCCGAACACTGAAGCTTTCTTT; cdr3_aa: CASTGTSPNTEAFF
v_call: TRBV11-1; j_call: TRBJ1-2; clone_size: -; d_call: TRBD1; cdr3_nt: TGTGCCAGCAGCCCCCAACCGGGACAGGGGTACTATGGCTACACCTTC; cdr3_aa: CASSPQPGQGYYGYTF
v_call: TRBV30; j_call: TRBJ1-2; clone_size: -; d_call: -; cdr3_nt: TGTGCCTGGACCGCCGGCGGGTCATCAAGACGCTACACCTTC; cdr3_aa: CAWTAGGSSRRYTF
v_call: TRBV1; j_call: TRBJ2-7; clone_size: -; d_call: -; cdr3_nt: TGCACCAGCAGCCACGAAAACTATGGCCGGAAAAGAGAGCAGTACTTC; cdr3_aa: CTSSHENYGRKREQYF
v_call: TRBV28; j_call: TRBJ1-2; clone_size: once; d_call: -; cdr3_nt: TGTGCCAGCAGGGCAAACGTTGGACAGTTCTATGGCTACACCTTC; cdr3_aa: CASRANVGQFYGYTF
v_call: TRBV6-6; j_call: TRBJ1-4; clone_size: -; d_call: -; cdr3_nt: TGTGCCAGCTGGGCCAATGAAAAACTGTTTTTT; cdr3_aa: CASWANEKLFF
v_call: TRBV6-2/TRBV6-3; j_call: TRBJ2-1; clone_size: -; d_call: -; cdr3_nt: TGTGCCAGCAGTTACGAGTCTGAGCAGTTCTTC; cdr3_aa: CASSYESEQFF
v_call: TRBV28; j_call: TRBJ1-4; clone_size: -; d_call: -; cdr3_nt: TGTGCCAGCAGTTCTATTACAGGGACGGGTAATGAAAAACTGTTTTTT; cdr3_aa: CASSSITGTGNEKLFF
v_call: TRBV30; j_call: TRBJ2-7; clone_size: -; d_call: -; cdr3_nt: TGTGCCTGGGCCTCAACGGGCGAGCAGTACTTC; cdr3_aa: CAWASTGEQYF
v_call: TRBV5-1; j_call: TRBJ2-7; clone_size: once; d_call: TRBD1; cdr3_nt: TGCGCCAGCAGCTCAGGGTCCGGGACAGGAGACGAGCAGTACTTC; cdr3_aa: CASSSGSGTGDEQYF
v_call: TRBV5-1; j_call: TRBJ1-5; clone_size: -; d_call: -; cdr3_nt: TGCGCCAGCAGCTTGGGTGGCAGGCAGAATAGCAATCAGCCCCAGCATTTT; cdr3_aa: CASSLGGRQNSNQPQHF
v_call: TRBV5-5; j_call: TRBJ2-7; clone_size: -; d_call: TRBD2; cdr3_nt: TGTGCCAGCAGCTTGCGCAACGCGGGAGCGTCCTACGAGCAGTACTTC; cdr3_aa: CASSLRNAGASYEQYF
v_call: TRBV7-3; j_call: TRBJ2-7; clone_size: -; d_call: TRBD1; cdr3_nt: TGTGCCAGCAGCTTAACGACCCACAGGGGATTCGAGCAGTACTTC; cdr3_aa: CASSLTTHRGFEQYF
v_call: TRBV20-1; j_call: TRBJ1-5; clone_size: -; d_call: -; cdr3_nt: TGCAGTGCTAGTCACGGGAATAGCAATCAGCCCCAGCATTTT; cdr3_aa: CSASHGNSNQPQHF
v_call: TRBV6-5; j_call: TRBJ2-7; clone_size: -; d_call: -; cdr3_nt: TGTGCCAGCAGTTACGAACCCCGAGCCGAGCAGTACTTC; cdr3_aa: CASSYEPRAEQYF
v_call: TRBV12-3/TRBV12-4; j_call: TRBJ2-7; clone_size: -; d_call: -; cdr3_nt: TGTGCCAGCAGGGGACGGACAGCGGAGGTGGAGTACTTC; cdr3_aa: CASRGRTAEVEYF
v_call: TRBV7-6; j_call: TRBJ2-1; clone_size: -; d_call: -; cdr3_nt: TGTGCCAGCAGCGGAGCGTCCACGGAGGGTAATGAGCAGTTCTTC; cdr3_aa: CASSGASTEGNEQFF
v_call: TRBV7-3; j_call: TRBJ2-7; clone_size: -; d_call: TRBD1; cdr3_nt: TGTGCCAGCAGCTTCACCTCGGACAGGGACGAGCAGTACTTC; cdr3_aa: CASSFTSDRDEQYF
v_call: TRBV5-1; j_call: TRBJ2-1; clone_size: -; d_call: TRBD2; cdr3_nt: TGCGCCAGCAGCTTGGAGGGGCTAGCGGGAGCCCTTAGCTCCTACAATGAGCAGTTCTTC; cdr3_aa: CASSLEGLAGALSSYNEQFF
v_call: TRBV27; j_call: TRBJ2-1; clone_size: -; d_call: TRBD2; cdr3_nt: TGTGCCAGCAGTTCGAGCGGGAGGAATGAGCAGTTCTTC; cdr3_aa: CASSSSGRNEQFF
v_call: TRBV5-4; j_call: TRBJ2-1; clone_size: once; d_call: -; cdr3_nt: TGTGCCAGCAGCTTGGTTCTCTACAATGAGCAGTTCTTC; cdr3_aa: CASSLVLYNEQFF
v_call: TRBV11-3; j_call: TRBJ2-2; clone_size: -; d_call: -; cdr3_nt: TGTGCCAGCAGCTTAGCTCCCGGTTACACCGGGGAGCTGTTTTTT; cdr3_aa: CASSLAPGYTGELFF
v_call: TRBV7-6; j_call: TRBJ2-7; clone_size: -; d_call: -; cdr3_nt: TGTGCCAGCAGCTTAGCGGAAGGTACTATCTCCTACGAGCAGTACTTC; cdr3_aa: CASSLAEGTISYEQYF
v_call: TRBV12-3/TRBV12-4; j_call: TRBJ2-1; clone_size: -; d_call: TRBD2; cdr3_nt: TGTGCCAGCAGGCTAGCGGGAGAGAATGAGCAGTTCTTC; cdr3_aa: CASRLAGENEQFF
v_call: TRBV6-1; j_call: TRBJ2-5; clone_size: -; d_call: TRBD2; cdr3_nt: TGTGCCAGCAGTGCGACTAGCGGGACGGGCCGGGGGGAGACCCAGTACTTC; cdr3_aa: CASSATSGTGRGETQYF
v_call: TRBV2; j_call: TRBJ1-6; clone_size: -; d_call: -; cdr3_nt: TGTGCCAGCAGTGAAGAGCGAGCACGTAATAATTCACCCCTCCACTTT; cdr3_aa: CASSEERARNNSPLHF
v_call: TRBV18; j_call: TRBJ2-3; clone_size: -; d_call: TRBD1; cdr3_nt: TGTGCCAGCTCACCACCGGACAGGGGTTCTCAGTATTTT; cdr3_aa: CASSPPDRGSQYF
v_call: TRBV12-3/TRBV12-4; j_call: TRBJ1-1; clone_size: -; d_call: TRBD1; cdr3_nt: TGTGCCAGCAGTTCTACAGGGGGAGCAGCTTTCTTT; cdr3_aa: CASSSTGGAAFF
v_call: TRBV5-4; j_call: TRBJ2-5; clone_size: -; d_call: -; cdr3_nt: TGTGCCAGCAGCTTGGGTGCGGCATCAGAGACCCAGTACTTC; cdr3_aa: CASSLGAASETQYF
v_call: TRBV7-3; j_call: TRBJ1-1; clone_size: -; d_call: -; cdr3_nt: TGTGCCAGCAGCTTGGGGCGGGGAAACACTGAAGCTTTCTTT; cdr3_aa: CASSLGRGNTEAFF
v_call: TRBV9; j_call: TRBJ2-3; clone_size: -; d_call: -; cdr3_nt: TGTGCCAGCAGCGCCTTTGGCGGGGAGAGCACAGATACGCAGTATTTT; cdr3_aa: CASSAFGGESTDTQYF